The TCR beta chain under discussion was sequenced for a study of blood T cell repertoires in COVID-19. Study information: The cDNA or gDNA used as material had been derived from T cells, B-cell-depleted T cells, or PBMCs.

CDR3 length: 15 residues. The germline V and J ends were trimmed by 5 bases and 2 bases, with 15 bases remaining between them. CDR1 is SGHTA, CDR2 FQGNSA, per germline. Authors' methods: Reference gene primers were amplified, and this amplification served to estimate nucleated cell counts. The method was immunoSEQ multiplex PCR; TCRdb's version includes in-frame clones alone and lacks a portion of them. That table gives V, J and clone size, and the DNA gave D and trimming. The data show about 240,000 clones, about four fifths seen once. This rearrangement joins TRBV7-2 to TRBJ2-5; D is undetermined. The sample taken for sequencing was PBMCs or T cells enriched from blood (not recorded which). The receptor's source is a woman in her forties who had been exposed to COVID-19. The CDR3 protein is CASSLRGPTQETQYF. The CDR3 coding sequence is TGTGCCAGCAGCCTAAGAGGTCCTACTCAAGAGACCCAGTACTTC.